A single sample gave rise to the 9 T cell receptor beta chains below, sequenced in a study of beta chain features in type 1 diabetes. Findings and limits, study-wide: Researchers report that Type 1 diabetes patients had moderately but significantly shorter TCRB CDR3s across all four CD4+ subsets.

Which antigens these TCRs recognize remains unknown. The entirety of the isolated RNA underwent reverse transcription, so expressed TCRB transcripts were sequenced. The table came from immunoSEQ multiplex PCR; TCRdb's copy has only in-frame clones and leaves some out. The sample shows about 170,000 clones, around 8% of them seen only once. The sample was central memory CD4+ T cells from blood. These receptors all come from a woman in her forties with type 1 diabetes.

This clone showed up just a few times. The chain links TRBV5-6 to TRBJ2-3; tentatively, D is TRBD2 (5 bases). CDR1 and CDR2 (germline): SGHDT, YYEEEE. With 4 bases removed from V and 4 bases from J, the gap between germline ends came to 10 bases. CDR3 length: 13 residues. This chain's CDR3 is CASSLAGADTQYF. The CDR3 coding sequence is TGTGCCAGCAGCCTAGCTGGGGCAGATACGCAGTATTTT.

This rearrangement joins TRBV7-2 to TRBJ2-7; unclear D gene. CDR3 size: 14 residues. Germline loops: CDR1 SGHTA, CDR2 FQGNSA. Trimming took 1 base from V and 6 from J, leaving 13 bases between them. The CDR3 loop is CASSLGATSPEQYF. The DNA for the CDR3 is TGTGCCAGCAGCTTAGGGGCCACCTCTCCCGAGCAGTACTTC.

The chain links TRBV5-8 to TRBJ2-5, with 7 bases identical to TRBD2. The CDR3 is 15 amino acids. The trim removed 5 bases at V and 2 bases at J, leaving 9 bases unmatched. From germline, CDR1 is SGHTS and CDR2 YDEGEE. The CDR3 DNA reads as TGTGCCAGCAGTCTCGGAGCGGGGCGGCAAGAGACCCAGTACTTC. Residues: CASSLGAGRQETQYF.

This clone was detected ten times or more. The CDR3 DNA follows: TGTGCCTGGGGGACAGCCTACGAGCAGTACTTC. It codes for CAWGTAYEQYF. The chain employs TRBV30 and TRBJ2-7, with 7 nucleotides matching TRBD1. Germline CDR1 reads GTSNPN; CDR2 reads SVGIG (reference sequence). The trim removed 5 bases at V and 2 bases at J, leaving 0 bases unmatched. The CDR3 runs to 11 residues.

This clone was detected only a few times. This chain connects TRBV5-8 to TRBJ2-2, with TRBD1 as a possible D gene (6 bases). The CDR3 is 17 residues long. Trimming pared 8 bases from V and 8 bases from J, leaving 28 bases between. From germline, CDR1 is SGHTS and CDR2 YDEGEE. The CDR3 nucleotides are TGTGCCAGTACCTCCTTCCTGGACAGCGCCTATCGTGGGGAGCTGTTTTTT. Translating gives CASTSFLDSAYRGELFF.

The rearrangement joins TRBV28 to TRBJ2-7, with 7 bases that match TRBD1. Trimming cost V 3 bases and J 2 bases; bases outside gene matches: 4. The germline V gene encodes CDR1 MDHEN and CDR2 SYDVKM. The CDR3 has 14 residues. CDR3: CASSFRTGPYEQYF. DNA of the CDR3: TGTGCCAGCAGTTTTAGGACAGGCCCCTACGAGCAGTACTTC.

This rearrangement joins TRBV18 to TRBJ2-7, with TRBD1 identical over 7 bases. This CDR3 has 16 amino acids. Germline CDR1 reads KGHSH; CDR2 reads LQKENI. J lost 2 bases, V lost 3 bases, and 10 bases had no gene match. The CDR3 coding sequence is TGTGCCAGCTCACCTTTCAGTGGGACAGACACCTACGAGCAGTACTTC. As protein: CASSPFSGTDTYEQYF.

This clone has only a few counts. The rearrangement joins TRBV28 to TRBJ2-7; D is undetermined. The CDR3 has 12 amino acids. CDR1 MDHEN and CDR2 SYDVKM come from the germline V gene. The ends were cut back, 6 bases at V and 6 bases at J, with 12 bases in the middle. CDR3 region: CASSEAPSEQYF. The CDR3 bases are TGTGCCAGCAGCGAGGCCCCCTCCGAGCAGTACTTC.

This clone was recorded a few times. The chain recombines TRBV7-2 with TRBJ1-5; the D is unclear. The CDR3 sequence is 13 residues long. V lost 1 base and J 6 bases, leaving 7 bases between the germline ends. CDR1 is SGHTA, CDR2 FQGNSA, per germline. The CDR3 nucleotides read TGTGCCAGCAGCTTAGTCGGAGGTCAGCCCCAGCATTTT. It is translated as CASSLVGGQPQHF.